Presented here are 11 T cell receptor beta chains from one specimen sequenced in a study of cytomegalovirus exposure and HLA in healthy donors. PCR primers comprised 60 Vbeta and 13 Jbeta primers. This table comes from immunoSEQ multiplex PCR, and its TCRdb copy is limited to in-frame clones, with some not included. The table shows some 200,000 clones, with over 60% occurring only once. Sample: PBMCs. The source of these receptors is a man aged 40-49 years in good health and CMV-seronegative.

The rearrangement links TRBV6-1 to TRBJ2-7; 10 bases agree with TRBD2. The CDR3 contains 15 residues. Germline-derived CDR1 and CDR2 are MNHNS and SASEGT. Trimming cost V 1 base and J 3 bases; bases outside gene matches: 3. Here the CDR3 reads CASSEELAGVYEQYF. DNA for the CDR3: TGTGCCAGCAGTGAAGAGCTAGCGGGGGTCTACGAGCAGTACTTC.

The chain joins TRBV29-1 to TRBJ2-5, with D unresolved. The end of the DNA aligns better with TRBJ2-7, so the J call may be wrong. Germline CDR1 reads SQVTM; CDR2 reads ANQGSEA. The CDR3 length is 11 residues. CDR3 coding DNA: TGCAGCGTTGAAGTATTGGGCGAGCAGTACTTC. Its translation is CSVEVLGEQYF.

This clone was observed a handful of times. J is TRBJ2-1 and V is TRBV4-2; the match to TRBD2 covers 14 bases. Germline V gene data show CDR1 as LGHNA and CDR2 as YNFKEQ. The CDR3 is made up of 16 amino acids. V dropped 1 base and J dropped 8; count of bases not matched to a gene: 4. The DNA of the CDR3 is TGTGCCAGCAGCCAAGCGGGACTAGCGGGAGTACATGAGCAGTTCTTC. Protein product: CASSQAGLAGVHEQFF.

This clone has only one observation. The V call is TRBV6-5, the J call TRBJ2-7; 8 bases match TRBD1. Trimming at V came to 6 bases and at J to 1 base, leaving 8 bases not matched to a gene. The CDR3 runs 15 residues. Germline-derived CDR1 and CDR2 are MNHEY and SVGAGI. The CDR3 nucleotides read TGTGCCAGCAGCTTGGACAGGGTAGGGTCCTACGAGCAGTACTTC. Translated, it gives CASSLDRVGSYEQYF.

This clone turned up a few times. The CDR3 spells CASSQAPWAFPYGYTF. CDR3 bases: TGTGCCAGCAGCCAAGCCCCGTGGGCCTTTCCGTATGGCTACACCTTC. The chain uses TRBV14 and TRBJ1-2; D unclear. The CDR3 extends over 16 amino acids. Trimming removed 1 base at V and 5 bases at J, with 17 bases between. Germline V lookup: CDR1 SGHDN, CDR2 FVKESK.

The chain joins TRBV7-2 to TRBJ1-5, with D unresolved. Per the germline V gene, CDR1 is SGHTA and CDR2 is FQGNSA. This CDR3 comprises 13 residues. The V end lost 4 bases, the J end lost 3 bases, and 7 bases lay between the germline ends. The CDR3 here is CASSSSPNQPQHF. Written as DNA, the CDR3 is TGTGCCAGCAGCTCCTCTCCCAATCAGCCCCAGCATTTT.

This clone was recorded a few times. The chain combines TRBV9 with TRBJ2-1; D is uncertain. Germline lookup yields CDR1 SGDLS and CDR2 YYNGEE. The CDR3 is 12 residues long. The V end lost 4 bases, the J end lost 8 bases, and 10 bases lay between the germline ends. The CDR3 region has the DNA TGTGCCAGCAGCCCAATTCGGGATGAGCAGTTCTTC. This sequence encodes CASSPIRDEQFF.

V gene TRBV19 combines with J gene TRBJ1-6; the D gene is possibly TRBD1 (5 bases). Looked up from germline, CDR1 is LNHDA and CDR2 is SQIVND (reference sequence). There are 14 residues in the CDR3. The ends were cut back, 4 bases at V and 5 bases at J, with 9 bases in the middle. The CDR3 here is CASSTTGDNSPLHF. CDR3 nucleotides: TGTGCCAGTAGTACAACAGGAGATAATTCACCCCTCCACTTT.

The rearrangement uses TRBV6-1 and TRBJ1-2; 8 bases line up with TRBD1. Germline-derived CDR1 and CDR2 are MNHNS and SASEGT. Germline trimming cut 4 bases from V and 5 bases from J; bases unmatched to any gene: 0. CDR3 length equals 12 residues. The CDR3 spells CASSGDRYGYTF. For the CDR3, the DNA is TGTGCCAGCAGTGGGGACAGGTATGGCTACACCTTC.

CDR3 nucleotides: TGTGCCAGCAGTCTGGACAGGGGGCACCCCTACGAGCAGTACTTC. It yields the protein CASSLDRGHPYEQYF. V is TRBV6-5 and J is TRBJ2-7; 11 bases align to TRBD1. The ends lost 5 bases at V and 2 bases at J; junction bases unmatched: 5. The germline V gene encodes CDR1 MNHEY and CDR2 SVGAGI. The length of the CDR3 is 15 residues.

The chain joins TRBV5-4 to TRBJ1-1; D ambiguous. The CDR3 runs 13 residues. Germline V gene sequence: CDR1 SGHNT, CDR2 YYREEE (reference sequence). The V end lost 4 bases, the J end lost 5 bases, and 12 bases lay between the germline ends. The CDR3 reads CASSPQGRTEAFF. The DNA of the CDR3 is TGTGCCAGCAGCCCCCAAGGGAGAACTGAAGCTTTCTTT.